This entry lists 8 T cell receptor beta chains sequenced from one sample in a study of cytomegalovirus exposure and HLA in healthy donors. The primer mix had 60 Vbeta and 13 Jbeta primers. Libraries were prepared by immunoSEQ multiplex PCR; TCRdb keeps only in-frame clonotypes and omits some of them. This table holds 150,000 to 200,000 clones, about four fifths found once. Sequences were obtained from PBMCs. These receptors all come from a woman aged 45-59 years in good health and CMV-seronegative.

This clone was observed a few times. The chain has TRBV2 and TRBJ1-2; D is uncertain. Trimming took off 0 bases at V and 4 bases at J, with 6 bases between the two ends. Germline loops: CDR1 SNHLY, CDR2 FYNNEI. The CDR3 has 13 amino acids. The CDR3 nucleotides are TGTGCCAGCAGTGAAGCCGGGGTCTATGGCTACACCTTC. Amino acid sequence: CASSEAGVYGYTF.

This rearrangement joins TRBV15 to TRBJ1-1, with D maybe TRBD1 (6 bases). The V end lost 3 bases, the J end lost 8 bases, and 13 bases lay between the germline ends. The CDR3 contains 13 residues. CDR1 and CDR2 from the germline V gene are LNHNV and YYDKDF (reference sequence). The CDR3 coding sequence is TGTGCCACCAGCAGGAAAACAGGGACCGAAGCTTTCTTT. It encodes CATSRKTGTEAFF.

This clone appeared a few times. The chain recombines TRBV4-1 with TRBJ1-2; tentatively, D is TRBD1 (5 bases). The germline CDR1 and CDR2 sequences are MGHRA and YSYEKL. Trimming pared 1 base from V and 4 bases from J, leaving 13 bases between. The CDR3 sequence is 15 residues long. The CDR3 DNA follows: TGCGCCAGCAGCCAAGTTGCAGGCCAGGGCTATGGCTACACCTTC. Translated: CASSQVAGQGYGYTF.

This chain's CDR3 is CASSQSGAEAFF. CDR3 DNA: TGTGCCAGCAGCCAATCGGGAGCTGAAGCTTTCTTT. The J gene is TRBJ1-1, the V gene TRBV7-9; D is undetermined. There are 12 residues in the CDR3. The ends were cut back, 5 bases at V and 6 bases at J, with 10 bases in the middle. Germline CDR1 reads SEHNR; CDR2 reads FQNEAQ (reference sequence).

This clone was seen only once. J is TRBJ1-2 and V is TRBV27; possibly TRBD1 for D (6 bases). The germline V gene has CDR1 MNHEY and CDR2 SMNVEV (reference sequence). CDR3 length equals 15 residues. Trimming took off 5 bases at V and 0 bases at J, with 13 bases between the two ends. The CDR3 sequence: CASSPVGAPNYGYTF. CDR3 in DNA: TGTGCCAGCAGTCCCGTGGGGGCTCCTAACTATGGCTACACCTTC.

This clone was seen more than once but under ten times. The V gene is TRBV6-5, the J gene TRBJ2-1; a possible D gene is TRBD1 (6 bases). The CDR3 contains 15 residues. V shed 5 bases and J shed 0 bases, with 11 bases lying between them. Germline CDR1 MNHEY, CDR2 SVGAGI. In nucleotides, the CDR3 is TGTGCCAGCAGTCAGGACAGAAGCTCCTACAATGAGCAGTTCTTC. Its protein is CASSQDRSSYNEQFF.

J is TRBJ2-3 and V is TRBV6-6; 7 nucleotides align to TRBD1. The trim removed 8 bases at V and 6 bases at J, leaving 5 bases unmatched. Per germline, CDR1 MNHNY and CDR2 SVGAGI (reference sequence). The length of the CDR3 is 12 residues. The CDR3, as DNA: TGTGCCAGCTCAACACAGGGGGATACGCAGTATTTT. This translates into CASSTQGDTQYF.

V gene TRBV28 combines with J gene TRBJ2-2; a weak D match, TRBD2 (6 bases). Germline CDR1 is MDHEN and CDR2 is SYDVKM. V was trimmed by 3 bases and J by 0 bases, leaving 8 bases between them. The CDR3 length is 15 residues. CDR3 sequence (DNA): TGTGCCAGCAGTTTGGGCGGGACGAACACCGGGGAGCTGTTTTTT. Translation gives CASSLGGTNTGELFF.